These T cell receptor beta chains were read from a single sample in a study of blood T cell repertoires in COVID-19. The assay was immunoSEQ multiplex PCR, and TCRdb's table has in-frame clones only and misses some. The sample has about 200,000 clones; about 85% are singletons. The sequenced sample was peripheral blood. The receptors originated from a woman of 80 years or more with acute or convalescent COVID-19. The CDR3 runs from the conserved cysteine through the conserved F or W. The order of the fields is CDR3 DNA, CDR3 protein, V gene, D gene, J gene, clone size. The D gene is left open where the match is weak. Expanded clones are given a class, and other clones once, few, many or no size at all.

TGTGCCTGGAATGGGAGATCGACTAGCAGGTATACCCAGTACTTC | CAWNGRSTSRYTQYF | TRBV30 | TRBD2 | TRBJ2-5 | -
TGTGCCAGCAGCCCCGGGGGCGGGAGGATAGATACGCAGTATTTT | CASSPGGGRIDTQYF | TRBV7-2 | TRBD2 | TRBJ2-3 | -
TGTGCCAGCAGCCCACCCCCTCAGCAGGGGGATACGCAGTATTTT | CASSPPPQQGDTQYF | TRBV5-4 | - | TRBJ2-3 | few
TGTGCCAGCAGCTTTGCGGGCTACGAGCAGTACTTC | CASSFAGYEQYF | TRBV11-2 | - | TRBJ2-7 | -
TGCGCCAGCAGCTTTGACAGCCACACTGAAGCTTTCTTT | CASSFDSHTEAFF | TRBV5-1 | - | TRBJ1-1 | -
TGTGCCTGCGGTAGGGACAATAGGAACACTGAAGCTTTCTTT | CACGRDNRNTEAFF | TRBV30 | - | TRBJ1-1 | -
TGTGCCAGCCTCGACAGCCCGACCGAAAGGCAGTACTTC | CASLDSPTERQYF | TRBV7-9 | - | TRBJ2-7 | -
TGTGCCAGCAGTTACGACAGGGGGCAAGGCTATGGCTACACCTTC | CASSYDRGQGYGYTF | TRBV6-5 | TRBD1 | TRBJ1-2 | -
TGTGCCAGCAGCTTGGGACAGAACTATGGCTACACCTTC | CASSLGQNYGYTF | TRBV5-6 | - | TRBJ1-2 | few
TGTGCCACCAGTGATTCTCCCGGGACTCAACAAGAGACCCAGTACTTC | CATSDSPGTQQETQYF | TRBV24-1 | - | TRBJ2-5 | once
TGTGCCAGTAGTCCCCGAGCGGGGACAGGGGGCACTGAAGCTTTCTTT | CASSPRAGTGGTEAFF | TRBV19 | TRBD1 | TRBJ1-1 | -
TGTGCCAGCGCACCCAGGGGTAGCTACTATGGCTACACCTTC | CASAPRGSYYGYTF | TRBV6-5 | - | TRBJ1-2 | -
TGTGCCAGCAGTTTTTCTTTGGGAGCCCTCCACTTT | CASSFSLGALHF | TRBV12-3/TRBV12-4 | - | TRBJ1-6 | -
TGTGCCAGCAGCCCAGGACTAGCGGATTACAATGAGCAGTTCTTC | CASSPGLADYNEQFF | TRBV7-9 | TRBD2 | TRBJ2-1 | -
TGTGCCATCAGCCAAGGGACTGATTATTCACCCCTCCACTTT | CAISQGTDYSPLHF | TRBV10-3 | - | TRBJ1-6 | -
TGTGCCAGCAGCTTCTCAGTTAGCGGGGCCTCCTACAATGAGCAGTTCTTC | CASSFSVSGASYNEQFF | TRBV11-3 | TRBD2 | TRBJ2-1 | -
TGCGCCAGCAGCTTGGCCGCAGGGTCCCAAGAGACCCAGTACTTC | CASSLAAGSQETQYF | TRBV5-1 | - | TRBJ2-5 | -
TGTGCCAGCAGCTCGACTAATAGCAATCAGCCCCAGCATTTT | CASSSTNSNQPQHF | TRBV7-2 | - | TRBJ1-5 | -
TGCGCCAGCAAGGGGGATGGCTACACCTTC | CASKGDGYTF | TRBV10-1 | - | TRBJ1-2 | once
TGTGCCCGGAGGGGGGGATACTCTGGGGCCAACGTCCTGACTTTC | CARRGGYSGANVLTF | TRBV3-1/TRBV3-2 | - | TRBJ2-6 | -
TGCGCCAGCAGCCAAGATACGAGAGGCACCTGGAACATTCAGTACTTC | CASSQDTRGTWNIQYF | TRBV4-1 | - | TRBJ2-4 | -
TGTGCCAGCAGCCGGACTAGCGGGATTCAAGAGACCCAGTACTTC | CASSRTSGIQETQYF | TRBV5-4 | TRBD2 | TRBJ2-5 | -
TGTGCCAGCAACACCCCCGGGGGGAAGGAGACCCAGTACTTC | CASNTPGGKETQYF | TRBV5-4 | TRBD2 | TRBJ2-5 | -
TGTGCCAGCAGCTTATCCCGGCTAGCGGGAGGGACCCAGTACTTC | CASSLSRLAGGTQYF | TRBV7-2 | TRBD2 | TRBJ2-5 | -
TGTGCCAGCAGTTTAACGCGGCAAGATACGCAGTATTTT | CASSLTRQDTQYF | TRBV7-2 | - | TRBJ2-3 | -
TGCGCCAGCAGCTTCAGCGAAGGTAATGAAAAACTGTTTTTT | CASSFSEGNEKLFF | TRBV5-1 | - | TRBJ1-4 | -
TGTGCCATCAGTGTGACAGATACTACCTATGGCTACACCTTC | CAISVTDTTYGYTF | TRBV10-3 | - | TRBJ1-2 | once
TGTGCCAGCAGCTTAACACAGGGGGCCGGCTATGGCTACACCTTC | CASSLTQGAGYGYTF | TRBV7-8 | TRBD1 | TRBJ1-2 | -
TGTGCCAGCTCACTAGGACAGGGACCTGCTGGAAACACCATATATTTT | CASSLGQGPAGNTIYF | TRBV18 | TRBD1 | TRBJ1-3 | -
TGTGCCAGCTACCGGCGGGGGTCCTACGAGCAGTACTTC | CASYRRGSYEQYF | TRBV5-6 | TRBD2 | TRBJ2-7 | -
TGTGCCAGCAGGGGACTAGCGGGAGGGGGGCTCACAGATACGCAGTATTTT | CASRGLAGGGLTDTQYF | TRBV7-8 | TRBD2 | TRBJ2-3 | once
TGTGCCAGCAGCTTAATCCCACAGAACCGAGAGACCCAGTACTTC | CASSLIPQNRETQYF | TRBV7-6 | - | TRBJ2-5 | -
TGTGCCAGCAGTACTACTACCATACTATATGGCTACACCTTC | CASSTTTILYGYTF | TRBV2 | - | TRBJ1-2 | -
TGTGCCAGCAGTTCTAAGGGGCCGTATAATTCACCCCTCCACTTT | CASSSKGPYNSPLHF | TRBV6-6 | - | TRBJ1-6 | -
TGTGCCAGCAGCCAAAGGACTAGCGGCGGGTCGCAGTTCTTC | CASSQRTSGGSQFF | TRBV6-5 | TRBD2 | TRBJ2-1 | -
TGTGCCAGCAGCTTAGGGCAGGGTGTACAGAACACTGAAGCTTTCTTT | CASSLGQGVQNTEAFF | TRBV7-8 | - | TRBJ1-1 | -
TGTGCCAGCAGTTTGGTGGGACAGGGCCCAGCCAAAAACATTCAGTACTTC | CASSLVGQGPAKNIQYF | TRBV28 | TRBD1 | TRBJ2-4 | few
TGTGCCAGCAGTTCCCGGAGCCCCGGAAACATTCAGTACTTC | CASSSRSPGNIQYF | TRBV6-2/TRBV6-3 | - | TRBJ2-4 | -
TGTGCCAGCAGGGGGACAAACTCCTACGAGCAGTACTTC | CASRGTNSYEQYF | TRBV6-5 | - | TRBJ2-7 | few
TGTGCCAGCAGTCCCAGACACCTGAGCCTAACCTACGAGCAGTACTTC | CASSPRHLSLTYEQYF | TRBV11-2 | - | TRBJ2-7 | -
TGTGCCAGTAGTGTCGGACAACGCAATCAGCCCCAGCATTTT | CASSVGQRNQPQHF | TRBV19 | - | TRBJ1-5 | -
TGTGCCAGCAGCTTAACAGTCCTCCAGGGATACGAGCAGTACTTC | CASSLTVLQGYEQYF | TRBV7-2 | - | TRBJ2-7 | -
TGTGCCAGCAGCTTGGCGAGCGGGATGGACGAGCAGTACTTC | CASSLASGMDEQYF | TRBV7-9 | TRBD2 | TRBJ2-7 | few
TGTGCCTGGAGTCTTACTCTCGGGACAGGAGGAGACACCATATATTTT | CAWSLTLGTGGDTIYF | TRBV30 | TRBD1 | TRBJ1-3 | -
TGTGCCAGCAGCTTGGCAGGTTTTGGCTACACCTTC | CASSLAGFGYTF | TRBV5-4 | - | TRBJ1-2 | -
TGTGCCACCAGCAGAGACCCCCCGAGCACAGATACGCAGTATTTT | CATSRDPPSTDTQYF | TRBV15 | - | TRBJ2-3 | once
TGCGCCAGCAGCCGCGAGGGGGCTGGAATCTACACCTTC | CASSREGAGIYTF | TRBV5-1 | TRBD1 | TRBJ1-2 | once
TGCGCCAGCAGCCAACAGGGTTTAGAGACCCAGTACTTC | CASSQQGLETQYF | TRBV4-1 | - | TRBJ2-5 | -
TGCGCCAGCAGCTTGGAGAGCGGGACATGGGAGACCCAGTACTTC | CASSLESGTWETQYF | TRBV5-1 | - | TRBJ2-5 | -
TGTGCCTGCTCGGGACAGCCGAACACTGAAGCTTTCTTT | CACSGQPNTEAFF | TRBV30 | TRBD1 | TRBJ1-1 | -
TGCGCCAGCAGACAACTTGGACAGGGTCATAATGAGCAGTTCTTC | CASRQLGQGHNEQFF | TRBV5-1 | TRBD1 | TRBJ2-1 | once
TGTGCCAGCAGCTTCGGGGACAGACGGCTTGACACCATATATTTT | CASSFGDRRLDTIYF | TRBV7-9 | TRBD1 | TRBJ1-3 | -
TGTGCCAGCGGACGGGACAGGGGATCTAACTATGGCTACACCTTC | CASGRDRGSNYGYTF | TRBV2 | TRBD1 | TRBJ1-2 | -
TGTGCCAGTACCCCTAGCGGGTTTCGCTCTGGGGCCAACGTCCTGACTTTC | CASTPSGFRSGANVLTF | TRBV19 | TRBD2 | TRBJ2-6 | -
TGTGCCAGCAGCACAGGGACCTATAATTCACCCCTCCACTTT | CASSTGTYNSPLHF | TRBV3-1/TRBV3-2 | - | TRBJ1-6 | -
TGTGCCAGCAGCTTAGGGACAACAGGGGTGGATCAGCCCCAGCATTTT | CASSLGTTGVDQPQHF | TRBV11-3 | TRBD1 | TRBJ1-5 | once
TGTGCCAGCAGTTTGAGGGCCGAGCAGTACTTC | CASSLRAEQYF | TRBV12-3/TRBV12-4 | - | TRBJ2-7 | once
TGTGCCAGCAGCTTAGCGAGGCAAGAGACCCAGTACTTC | CASSLARQETQYF | TRBV7-2 | - | TRBJ2-5 | -